The next 22 T cell receptor beta chains were all read from a single sample in a study of blood T cell repertoires in COVID-19. Sequencing was performed with immunoSEQ multiplex PCR; in TCRdb, only in-frame clones are kept and a portion is missing. This table has 150,000 to 200,000 clones, 80% to 85% appearing once. Sequencing was performed on peripheral blood. Receptors were obtained from a human donor with acute or convalescent COVID-19. The donor label of this sample is uncertain.

The CDR3 DNA reads TGTGCCAGCAGCTTAAGAGCGGGGGGCACAGATACGCAGTATTTT. Translated, it gives CASSLRAGGTDTQYF. The J gene is TRBJ2-3, the V gene TRBV11-3, with 8 bases aligning to TRBD2. Germline V gene data show CDR1 as SGHNT and CDR2 as YENEEA. CDR3 size: 15 residues. With 2 bases clipped from V and 1 base from J, the junction kept 2 bases outside the gene matches.

This chain uses TRBV14 with TRBJ1-6; TRBD1 agrees at 9 bases. V shed 2 bases and J 5 bases; nucleotides not matched to a gene: 4. The CDR3 runs to 16 residues. Looked up from germline, CDR1 is SGHDN and CDR2 is FVKESK. The CDR3 is CASSQTDRGNNSPLHF. The CDR3 coding sequence is TGTGCCAGCAGCCAAACCGACAGGGGGAATAATTCACCCCTCCACTTT.

This chain uses TRBV28 with TRBJ2-7, with 7 bases aligning to TRBD1. Germline loops: CDR1 MDHEN, CDR2 SYDVKM. This CDR3 is 14 amino acids long. V lost 6 bases to trimming and J lost 2 bases; unmatched junction nucleotides: 7. CDR3: CASSKAGGPYEQYF. CDR3 DNA: TGTGCCAGCAGCAAAGCAGGGGGTCCCTACGAGCAGTACTTC. Complete variable domain (other parts from reference TRBV28 and TRBJ2-7): DVKVTQSSRYLVKRTGEKVFLECVQDMDHENMFWYRQDPGLGLRLIYFSYDVKMKEKGDIPEGYSVSREKKERFSLILESASTNQTSMYLCASSKAGGPYEQYFGPGTRLTVT.

The J gene is TRBJ1-2, the V gene TRBV5-6; weak D call: TRBD1 (5 bases). The CDR3 is 17 residues long. Germline assignment: CDR1 SGHDT and CDR2 YYEEEE. V was clipped by 4 bases and J by 4 bases, with 23 bases between them. The CDR3, as DNA: TGTGCCAGCAGCCGATCGCGGGACCTCCGGAGGAGCTATGGCTACACCTTC. Amino acid sequence: CASSRSRDLRRSYGYTF.

The V gene is TRBV2, the J gene TRBJ2-2; a possible D gene is TRBD2 (6 bases). The CDR3 runs 16 residues. Germline V gene data show CDR1 as SNHLY and CDR2 as FYNNEI. V lost 5 bases and J lost 6, with 19 bases in between. The CDR3 bases are TGTGCCAGCAGTCCCCCCTTATCGCGGGGTGCCGGGGAGCTGTTTTTT. Translated, it gives CASSPPLSRGAGELFF.

CDR3 in DNA: TGTGCCAGCAGCCAAGCGGGACTTAGGTCGGAGACCCAGTACTTC. This translates into CASSQAGLRSETQYF. The V and J genes are TRBV14 and TRBJ2-5; TRBD2 is a possible D gene (6 bases). V gave up 1 base and J gave up 5 bases, with 14 bases separating them. The CDR3 is 15 residues long. CDR1 SGHDN and CDR2 FVKESK come from the germline V gene.

The V call is TRBV30, the J call TRBJ1-2; 8 bases match TRBD1. The trim removed 0 bases at V and 9 bases at J, leaving 9 bases unmatched. Germline CDR1 is GTSNPN and CDR2 is SVGIG (reference sequence). The CDR3 spans 14 residues. The DNA for the CDR3 is TGTGCCTGGAGTGTACTCGGGACAGGTCTTAGCTACACCTTC. Translating it yields CAWSVLGTGLSYTF.

A single count supports this clone. The V gene is TRBV3-1 (or the pseudogene TRBV3-2), the J gene TRBJ2-2; D may be TRBD2 (6 bases). Germline V gives CDR1 LGHDT, CDR2 YNNKEL (reference sequence). This CDR3 comprises 15 residues. V lost 1 base to trimming and J lost 6 bases, with 12 bases between them. DNA of the CDR3: TGTGCCAGCAGCCAAGTTGGATCGGGAGCCGGGGAGCTGTTTTTT. Translated, it gives CASSQVGSGAGELFF.

V gene TRBV27 combines with J gene TRBJ2-3; D may be TRBD1 (6 bases). Trimming stripped 1 base from V and 1 base from J, with 9 bases between. Looked up from germline, CDR1 is MNHEY and CDR2 is SMNVEV (reference sequence). The CDR3 runs 15 residues. The CDR3 nucleotides read TGTGCCAGCAGTTTATTTGCAGGGGGCACAGATACGCAGTATTTT. This sequence encodes CASSLFAGGTDTQYF.

The rearrangement joins TRBV28 to TRBJ1-6, with D perhaps matching TRBD1 (5 bases). Germline V lookup: CDR1 MDHEN, CDR2 SYDVKM. CDR3 size: 16 residues. Trimming removed 1 base from V and 11 bases from J, with 18 bases in between. DNA for the CDR3: TGTGCCAGCAGTTTATCGGGGGACGGCGCGGTGACACCCCTCCACTTT. This gives the protein CASSLSGDGAVTPLHF.

This clone was seen a single time. The chain combines TRBV12-3 or TRBV12-4 with TRBJ1-2; D is ambiguous. CDR3 length equals 12 residues. V was cut by 0 bases and J by 5 bases, with 4 bases left in between. In DNA form, the CDR3 reads TGTGCCAGCAGTTTAGCAGCTTATGGCTACACCTTC. It codes for CASSLAAYGYTF.

The chain combines TRBV4-1 with TRBJ2-1; D gene ambiguous. The CDR3 runs to 16 residues. Trimming took 1 base from V and 8 from J, leaving 18 bases between them. Germline assignment: CDR1 MGHRA and CDR2 YSYEKL. DNA of the CDR3: TGCGCCAGCAGCCAAGTTAATCTAGTGGGTTGGGATGAGCAGTTCTTC. Its translation: CASSQVNLVGWDEQFF.

The rearrangement uses TRBV2 and TRBJ1-2; maybe TRBD1 (6 bases). V was clipped by 8 bases and J by 5 bases, with 18 bases between them. The length of the CDR3 is 14 residues. CDR1 and CDR2 from the germline V gene are SNHLY and FYNNEI. CDR3 protein: CASRTAGVAYGYTF. The CDR3 bases are TGTGCCAGCCGGACAGCAGGGGTTGCGTATGGCTACACCTTC.

The CDR3 is CASSGGTGQNIQYF. The DNA of the CDR3 is TGCGCCAGCAGCGGTGGGACAGGCCAAAACATTCAGTACTTC. The V call is TRBV5-1, the J call TRBJ2-4, with 8 bases that match TRBD1. Germline V lookup: CDR1 SGHRS, CDR2 YFSETQ. Losses at the gene ends were 4 bases for V and 5 bases for J; bases not matched to a gene: 5. The length of the CDR3 is 14 residues. Full variable domain (missing parts from reference TRBV5-1 and TRBJ2-4): KAGVTQTPRYLIKTRGQQVTLSCSPISGHRSVSWYQQTPGQGLQFLFEYFSETQRNKGNFPGRFSGRQFSNSRSEMNVSTLELGDSALYLCASSGGTGQNIQYFGAGTRLSVL.

The V gene is TRBV28, the J gene TRBJ2-1; D possibly corresponds to TRBD2 (5 bases). Trimming took 7 bases from V and 7 from J, leaving 17 bases between them. The CDR3 consists of 14 residues. Per the germline V gene, CDR1 is MDHEN and CDR2 is SYDVKM. CDR3 coding DNA: TGTGCCAGCACTCATAGTCAGGAGGTAAATGAGCAGTTCTTC. Its protein is CASTHSQEVNEQFF. Using reference TRBV28 and TRBJ2-1 for the parts outside the CDR3, the full variable domain is DVKVTQSSRYLVKRTGEKVFLECVQDMDHENMFWYRQDPGLGLRLIYFSYDVKMKEKGDIPEGYSVSREKKERFSLILESASTNQTSMYLCASTHSQEVNEQFFGPGTRLTVL.

J is TRBJ2-3 and V is TRBV7-2; D remains ambiguous. Per germline, CDR1 SGHTA and CDR2 FQGNSA. This CDR3 comprises 13 residues. V was pared by 7 bases and J by 2 bases, with 10 bases between. DNA for the CDR3: TGTGCCAGCACCCTCAGTTACACAGATACGCAGTATTTT. Protein: CASTLSYTDTQYF.

This chain links TRBV28 with TRBJ2-7, with a possible D match to TRBD2 (6 bases). Germline V CDR1 and CDR2: MDHEN, SYDVKM. The ends were cut back, 5 bases at V and 6 bases at J, with 17 bases in the middle. This CDR3 has 14 residues. CDR3 amino acids: CASSIGTRVLEQYF. CDR3 coding DNA: TGTGCCAGCAGTATCGGGACTCGGGTTCTCGAGCAGTACTTC.

The V gene is TRBV28, the J gene TRBJ1-6; tentatively, D is TRBD1 (6 bases). Trimming pared 11 bases from V and 10 bases from J, leaving 18 bases between. CDR3 size: 13 residues. The V gene's germline CDR1 is MDHEN and CDR2 SYDVKM. CDR3 loop: CAVGGGAKSPLHF. The CDR3 DNA reads as TGTGCCGTCGGCGGGGGCGCGAAATCACCCCTCCACTTT.

The V and J genes are TRBV29-1 and TRBJ1-1; 10 nucleotides agree with TRBD1. Germline V lookup: CDR1 SQVTM, CDR2 ANQGSEA. The CDR3 runs to 13 residues. V was pared by 2 bases and J by 10 bases, with 7 bases of the junction left unmatched. In DNA form, the CDR3 reads TGCAGCGTTGAACCTAGACAGGGGGCGGCAGCTTTCTTT. Its protein is CSVEPRQGAAAFF. Full variable domain (rest looked up from reference TRBV29-1 and TRBJ1-1): SAVISQKPSRDICQRGTSLTIQCQVDSQVTMMFWYRQQPGQSLTLIATANQGSEATYESGFVIDKFPISRPNLTFSTLTVSNMSPEDSSIYLCSVEPRQGAAAFFGQGTRLTVV.

This chain uses TRBV3-1 (or the pseudogene TRBV3-2) with TRBJ2-2; tentative D call: TRBD2 (5 bases). CDR3 length: 14 residues. V lost 10 bases, J lost 0 bases, and 12 bases lay in between. Germline V lookup: CDR1 LGHDT, CDR2 YNNKEL (reference sequence). The CDR3 DNA sequence: TGTGCCACAGAGGACTTCGCGAACACCGGGGAGCTGTTTTTT. This sequence encodes CATEDFANTGELFF.

J is TRBJ1-4 and V is TRBV2; TRBD1 might be the D (6 bases). This CDR3 region has 13 residues. Germline CDR1 and CDR2: SNHLY and FYNNEI. V lost 9 bases, J lost 4 bases, and 12 bases lay in between. This CDR3 is CASQDSINEKLFF. CDR3 nucleotides: TGTGCCAGTCAGGACAGCATTAATGAAAAACTGTTTTTT.

The V call is TRBV6-5, the J call TRBJ1-4; TRBD1 aligns across 9 bases. The germline V gene encodes CDR1 MNHEY and CDR2 SVGAGI. This CDR3 has 15 residues. V lost 0 bases, J lost 9 bases, and 5 bases stayed unmatched. This CDR3 is CASSYSRQGEQKLFF. In nucleotides, the CDR3 is TGTGCCAGCAGTTACTCGAGACAGGGGGAACAAAAACTGTTTTTT.